This T cell receptor beta chain was identified in a study of siplizumab effects on memory and regulatory T cells. Measured with immunoSEQ multiplex PCR; TCRdb has only the in-frame clones, and not every one. The sample lists 90,000 to 140,000 clones, about 92% seen once, with around 0.29% in the top ten. Points on this clone: The antigen is not known.

Trimming shortened V by 7 bases and J by 2 bases, and 9 bases separated the two germline ends. The CDR3 consists of 13 residues. The germline CDR1 and CDR2 sequences are MDHEN and SYDVKM. General study results and limits: The study found that siplizumab significantly reduced alloreactive sequences traceable to unstimulated CD4+ memory cells. The majority of clones, roughly 75-97% of proliferating CD4+ or CD8+ clones, lacked an assignable naive or memory phenotype.

This clonotype was sampled from a human donor in good health. This chain joins TRBV28 and TRBJ1-3; possibly TRBD1 for D (6 bases). Sequencing used CD4+ T cells sorted from blood. In DNA form, the CDR3 reads TGTGCCAGCAAAGGGGGAGCTGGAAACACCATATATTTT. It specifies CASKGGAGNTIYF. Together with reference TRBV28 and TRBJ1-3, the CDR3 gives the full variable domain: DVKVTQSSRYLVKRTGEKVFLECVQDMDHENMFWYRQDPGLGLRLIYFSYDVKMKEKGDIPEGYSVSREKKERFSLILESASTNQTSMYLCASKGGAGNTIYFGEGSWLTVV.